The following is a T cell receptor (beta chain) sequence with its context. This clonotype appeared many times. Its antigen specificity is not known. No base-level quality is on record; no much larger clone is a single base apart. This sample was included in a study of early T cells in non-severe SARS-CoV-2 infection (dated by TCRdb to about 2021). Looking at the study overall: TCR sequencing used bulk RNA from unsorted whole blood, so alpha and beta chains could not be paired.

What the research found in general, with its limitations: VDJdb matching was skewed toward anti-spike CD8 responses and likely underestimated virus-specific expansions, missing private and CD4 specificities.

The study was a case-control design nested within a healthcare worker cohort in London, UK, with weekly nasopharyngeal swab PCR tests and blood sampling. Healthcare workers were enrolled in the week of the UK lockdown, from 23 to 31 March 2020, and were followed every week for up to 16 weeks. Library generation was performed with 5' RACE. Sequenced on a NextSeq 500. Unique molecular identifiers were attached to individual cDNA molecules in the TCR library protocol so that sequencing error and PCR bias could be corrected. Sequencing covered both TCR alpha and beta chains, and within each sample the abundances of alpha and beta sequences were tightly co-correlated. The published analysis was carried out like this. Decombinator V4 was used to perform V gene, J gene and CDR3 annotation of TCR sequences. TCRs were defined as expanded if a significant change between any two time points was detected under a Poisson model with p below 0.0001. TCR abundances were normalised to the total number of TCRs sequenced in each sample and reported as counts per million. MAIT TCRs were defined by TRAV1-2 paired with TRAJ12, TRAJ20 or TRAJ33, and iNKT TCRs by TRAV10 paired with TRAJ18. VDJdb, accessed 1 November 2021, was searched for CMV, EBV and SARS-CoV-2 annotated TCRs, excluding TCRs annotated for multiple antigens. Using fastp at Q25 and MiXCR, TCRdb reprocessed the public reads and kept productive beta chains. When rows share a CDR3 protein, they turn into one entry using the most common DNA and genes. The authors' filters were not applied to this entry. The sample table lists about 56,000 distinct CDR3 sequences, over 9.5% of them with a count of one. The top ten constitute 6.5% of the sample.

From cysteine to phenylalanine, the CDR3 is 17 amino acids long. CDR3 DNA is the only sequence kept; it has 51 bases, read in frame from the first base. Trimming takes 0 bases from V and 0 bases from J, and the germline ends sit 12 bases apart. Taken from the germline V gene, the CDR1 and CDR2 loops are SGHRS and YFSETQ. This receptor chain uses TRBV5-1 and TRBJ1-4; the D gene is not confidently resolved. The sequencing input was whole blood. This clonotype was sampled from an adult who was a healthcare worker with PCR-confirmed SARS-CoV-2 infection or an uninfected control (not recorded which). The DNA is TGCGCCAGCAGCTTGGGCCTCCGGGAAACAACTAATGAAAAACTGTTTTTT. Its amino acids are CASSLGLRETTNEKLFF.